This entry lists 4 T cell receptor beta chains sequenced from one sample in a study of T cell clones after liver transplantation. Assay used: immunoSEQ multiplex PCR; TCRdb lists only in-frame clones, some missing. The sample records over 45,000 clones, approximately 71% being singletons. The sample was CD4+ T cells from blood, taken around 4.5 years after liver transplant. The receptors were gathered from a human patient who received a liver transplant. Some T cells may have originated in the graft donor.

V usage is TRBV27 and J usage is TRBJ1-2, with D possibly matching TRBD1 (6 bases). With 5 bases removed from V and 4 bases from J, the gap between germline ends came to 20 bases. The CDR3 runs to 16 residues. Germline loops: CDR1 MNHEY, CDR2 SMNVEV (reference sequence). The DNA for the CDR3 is TGTGCCAGCAGTCCACTGTGGGGGGGCCGTGGCTATGGCTACACCTTC. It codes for CASSPLWGGRGYGYTF.

The CDR3 sequence: CASSVRGQGSDTQYF. The CDR3 region has the DNA TGTGCCAGCAGCGTAAGGGGACAGGGATCAGATACGCAGTATTTT. This rearrangement joins TRBV7-3 to TRBJ2-3, with TRBD1 identical over 9 bases. This CDR3 region has 15 residues. Germline loops: CDR1 SGHTA, CDR2 FQGTGA. V dropped 5 bases and J dropped 4; count of bases not matched to a gene: 7.

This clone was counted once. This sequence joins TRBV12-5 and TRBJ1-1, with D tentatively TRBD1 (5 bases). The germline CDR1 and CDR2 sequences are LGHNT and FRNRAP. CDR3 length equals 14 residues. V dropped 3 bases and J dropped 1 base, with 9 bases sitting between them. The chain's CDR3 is CASGFGQGNTEAFF. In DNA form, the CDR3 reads TGTGCTAGTGGTTTTGGGCAGGGGAACACTGAAGCTTTCTTT.

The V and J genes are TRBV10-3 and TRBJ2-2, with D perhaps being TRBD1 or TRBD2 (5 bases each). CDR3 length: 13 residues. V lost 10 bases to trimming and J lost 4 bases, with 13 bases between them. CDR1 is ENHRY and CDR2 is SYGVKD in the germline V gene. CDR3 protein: CASSLGGTGELFF. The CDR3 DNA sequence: TGTGCCAGCAGCCTTGGGGGCACCGGGGAGCTGTTTTTT.